The 28 T cell receptor beta chains reported below all come from one sample, sequenced in a study of T-cell memory formation after mild COVID-19. TCRdb ran MiXCR on the 5' RACE reads and lists one entry per CDR3 protein. The table records 200,000 to 250,000 distinct CDR3 sequences, approximately 10% of them present only once. Sequencing was performed on PBMCs or a T cell subset sorted from them (not recorded which). These receptors were collected from a man aged 18 to 35 who had mild COVID-19 (a few samples of this study predate the infection). Cell type and time point are not known.

The chain links TRBV10-3 to TRBJ2-7; no clear D gene. In germline, CDR1 is ENHRY, CDR2 SYGVKD. With 5 bases removed from V and 5 bases from J, the gap between germline ends came to 19 bases. The CDR3 is made up of 15 amino acids. The CDR3 here is CAISTGPPFADEQYF. CDR3 bases: TGTGCCATCAGTACCGGCCCCCCATTTGCCGACGAGCAGTACTTC.

In this sample, this clonotype turned up a few times. V and J are TRBV6-2 or TRBV6-3 and TRBJ1-5; no reliable D call. The germline gives CDR1 MNHEY, CDR2 SVGEGT. Trimming cost V 0 bases and J 5 bases, with 8 bases left between them. The CDR3 sequence is 14 residues long. The CDR3 DNA follows: TGTGCCAGCAGTTACTCGAACCTTGATCAGCCCCAGCATTTT. Amino acid sequence: CASSYSNLDQPQHF.

The table lists this clonotype with a few counts. The rearrangement links TRBV10-3 to TRBJ2-3; D uncertain. This CDR3 region has 12 residues. Trimming pared 4 bases from V and 0 bases from J, leaving 2 bases between. The germline CDR1 and CDR2 sequences are ENHRY and SYGVKD. The CDR3 sequence: CAISVSTDTQYF. The CDR3, as DNA: TGTGCCATCAGTGTTAGCACAGATACGCAGTATTTT.

This clonotype was seen only a few times. The chain couples TRBV12-3 or TRBV12-4 to TRBJ1-4, with D possibly matching TRBD1 (6 bases). The CDR3 has 15 amino acids. Trimming stripped 2 bases from V and 8 bases from J, with 15 bases between. The CDR3 loop reads CASSLNGGMGEKLFF. CDR3 bases: TGTGCCAGCAGTTTAAACGGGGGCATGGGAGAAAAACTGTTTTTT.

The table lists this clonotype with a few counts. The gene calls are TRBV27 and TRBJ1-1; tentatively, D is TRBD1 (5 bases). V lost 2 bases, J lost 10 bases, and 11 bases lay in between. The CDR3 runs 12 residues. Per germline, CDR1 MNHEY and CDR2 SMNVEV (reference sequence). This CDR3 reads CASSLGGIRAFF. In DNA form, the CDR3 reads TGTGCCAGCAGTTTAGGGGGGATTCGAGCTTTCTTT.

The chain links TRBV20-1 to TRBJ1-6, with a possible D match to TRBD1 (6 bases). The germline V and J ends were trimmed by 5 bases and 10 bases, with 15 bases remaining between them. The V gene's germline CDR1 is DFQATT and CDR2 SNEGSKA (reference sequence). The CDR3 contains 13 residues. The CDR3 loop is CSARQGIRSPLHF. CDR3 DNA: TGCAGTGCTCGGCAGGGGATACGGTCACCCCTCCACTTT.

The DNA of the CDR3 is TGTGCCAGCAGCTTAGTTGGTTCAGGGGCGTTCAATCAGCCCCAGCATTTT. Its translation: CASSLVGSGAFNQPQHF. V is TRBV7-2 and J is TRBJ1-5, with a tentative D call TRBD1 (6 bases). Trimming pared 1 base from V and 3 bases from J, leaving 16 bases between. CDR3 size: 17 residues. The V gene's germline CDR1 is SGHTA and CDR2 FQGNSA.

This clonotype showed up many times. This chain joins TRBV6-6 and TRBJ2-7; D call uncertain. The ends were cut back, 6 bases at V and 5 bases at J, with 14 bases in the middle. This CDR3 contains 13 residues. The germline V gene encodes CDR1 MNHNY and CDR2 SVGAGI (reference sequence). In DNA, the CDR3 is TGTGCCAGCAGCCCACAGAGAAAGGACGAGCAGTACTTC. It yields the protein CASSPQRKDEQYF.

This clonotype was counted between two and nine times. The J gene is TRBJ2-1, the V gene TRBV5-1, with TRBD1 identical over 9 bases. V dropped 7 bases and J dropped 8; count of bases not matched to a gene: 10. Germline V gene lookup returns CDR1 SGHRS and CDR2 YFSETQ. This CDR3 has 14 residues. The CDR3 spells CASRSSGQGYEQFF. The CDR3 DNA sequence: TGCGCCAGCCGGTCATCCGGACAGGGGTATGAGCAGTTCTTC. Complete variable domain (other parts from reference TRBV5-1 and TRBJ2-1): KAGVTQTPRYLIKTRGQQVTLSCSPISGHRSVSWYQQTPGQGLQFLFEYFSETQRNKGNFPGRFSGRQFSNSRSEMNVSTLELGDSALYLCASRSSGQGYEQFFGPGTRLTVL.

The chain links TRBV6-5 to TRBJ2-1; 12 bases fit TRBD2. Germline V gene data show CDR1 as MNHEY and CDR2 as SVGAGI. The CDR3 extends over 15 amino acids. With 7 bases clipped from V and 7 bases from J, the junction kept 8 bases outside the gene matches. The CDR3 bases are TGTGCCAGCAAGTGGACTAGCGGGATTTTTAATGAGCAGTTCTTC. This encodes CASKWTSGIFNEQFF.

V gene TRBV6-6 combines with J gene TRBJ2-3, with TRBD2 identical over 8 bases. The V segment lost 2 bases and the J segment 1 base; nucleotides outside the gene matches: 17. The CDR3 is made up of 20 amino acids. Germline CDR1 MNHNY, CDR2 SVGAGI (reference sequence). The CDR3 here is CASSYPRVSGGRIRTDTQYF. The DNA for the CDR3 is TGTGCCAGCAGTTACCCACGTGTAAGCGGGGGTCGAATCCGCACAGATACGCAGTATTTT.

This clonotype occurred many times. This chain joins TRBV4-3 and TRBJ1-4, with unresolved D. The CDR3 is 15 residues long. Germline V CDR1 and CDR2: LGHNA, YSLEER. The germline V and J ends were trimmed by 4 bases and 0 bases, with 9 bases remaining between them. CDR3 in amino acids: CASSPKGSTNEKLFF. CDR3 coding DNA: TGCGCCAGCAGCCCGAAAGGCTCAACTAATGAAAAACTGTTTTTT.

This clonotype has just a few counts. CDR3 nucleotides: TGTGCCAGCAGTTACTCGACCCCAGGGAGCTCTGGAAACACCATATATTTT. Translation gives CASSYSTPGSSGNTIYF. The chain has TRBV6-5 and TRBJ1-3; a possible D gene is TRBD1 (5 bases). This CDR3 is built from 17 residues. Germline CDR1 MNHEY, CDR2 SVGAGI. Trimming cost V 0 bases and J 0 bases, with 12 bases left between them.

This clonotype was observed at least ten times. V and J are TRBV7-3 and TRBJ2-3; TRBD2 matches at 9 bases. The ends lost 2 bases at V and 2 bases at J; junction bases unmatched: 5. This CDR3 spans 16 amino acids. Germline V CDR1 and CDR2: SGHTA, FQGTGA. The CDR3 protein is CASSLGASGDTDTQYF. CDR3 in DNA: TGTGCCAGCAGCTTAGGTGCTAGCGGGGACACAGATACGCAGTATTTT.

J is TRBJ2-1 and V is TRBV9; unclear D gene. The CDR3 runs 13 residues. Germline values: CDR1 SGDLS, CDR2 YYNGEE. Trimming cost V 3 bases and J 8 bases, with 12 bases left between them. The CDR3 loop reads CASSGTLPDEQFF. The DNA of the CDR3 is TGTGCCAGCAGCGGGACCCTCCCGGATGAGCAGTTCTTC. Supplemented by reference TRBV9 and TRBJ2-1, the full variable domain reads DSGVTQTPKHLITATGQRVTLRCSPRSGDLSVYWYQQSLDQGLQFLIQYYNGEERAKGNILERFSAQQFPDLHSELNLSSLELGDSALYFCASSGTLPDEQFFGPGTRLTVL.

This clonotype has more than one count but fewer than ten. The chain uses TRBV7-6 and TRBJ1-2, with D maybe TRBD1 (5 bases). The ends were cut back, 2 bases at V and 10 bases at J, with 23 bases in the middle. The germline V gene has CDR1 SGHVS and CDR2 FNYEAQ. The CDR3 has 16 residues. CDR3: CASSLSTSAQGGDYTF. CDR3 bases: TGTGCCAGCAGCTTATCTACGAGTGCGCAGGGTGGTGACTACACCTTC.

This clonotype was picked up many times. The CDR3 region has the DNA TGCAGCGTTGGAGGGTTTGAAGGGTGGAGCGGGGAGCTGTTTTTT. Its translation is CSVGGFEGWSGELFF. The gene calls are TRBV29-1 and TRBJ2-2; a possible D gene is TRBD2 (5 bases). Trimming shortened V by 4 bases and J by 7 bases, and 19 bases separated the two germline ends. Germline CDR1 and CDR2: SQVTM and ANQGSEA. The CDR3 runs to 15 residues.

The chain carries TRBV5-1 and TRBJ2-7; D not certain. The CDR3 has 12 residues. In germline, CDR1 is SGHRS, CDR2 YFSETQ. V gave up 4 bases and J gave up 7 bases, with 12 bases separating them. The CDR3 region has the DNA TGCGCCAGCAGCCGCGACCCCGCAGAGCAGTACTTC. This translates into CASSRDPAEQYF.

This clonotype came up a few times. The chain is built from TRBV3-1 and TRBJ1-1, with 7 bases lining up with TRBD1. This CDR3 has 16 amino acids. Germline-derived CDR1 and CDR2 are LGHDT and YNNKEL (reference sequence). The V segment lost 5 bases and the J segment 4 bases; nucleotides outside the gene matches: 13. The CDR3 region is CASSNRQGARGTEAFF. The CDR3, as DNA: TGTGCCAGCAGCAATAGACAGGGCGCTCGAGGCACTGAAGCTTTCTTT. Drawing the rest from reference TRBV3-1 and TRBJ1-1, the complete variable domain is DTAVSQTPKYLVTQMGNDKSIKCEQNLGHDTMYWYKQDSKKFLKIMFSYNNKELIINETVPNRFSPKSPDKAHLNLHINSLELGDSAVYFCASSNRQGARGTEAFFGQGTRLTVV.

This clonotype has just a few counts. J is TRBJ2-7 and V is TRBV6-5; perhaps D is TRBD1 or TRBD2 (5 bases each). Germline assignment: CDR1 MNHEY and CDR2 SVGAGI. The ends were cut back, 6 bases at V and 3 bases at J, with 18 bases in the middle. The CDR3 length is 15 residues. The CDR3 DNA sequence: TGTGCCAGCAGAAACGGGGCCGGCGGCGGCTACGAGCAGTACTTC. Protein sequence: CASRNGAGGGYEQYF.

This clonotype was observed a handful of times. The CDR3 coding sequence is TGTGCCAGCAGCTTAGCGCCAGAGCAGCCCCAGCATTTT. This encodes CASSLAPEQPQHF. This chain joins TRBV7-6 and TRBJ1-5; D gene ambiguous. Germline assignment: CDR1 SGHVS and CDR2 FNYEAQ. V lost 0 bases and J lost 7, with 7 bases in between. This CDR3 comprises 13 residues. The complete variable domain, with remaining parts taken from reference TRBV7-6 and TRBJ1-5, reads GAGVSQSPRYKVTKRGQDVALRCDPISGHVSLYWYRQALGQGPEFLTYFNYEAQQDKSGLPNDRFSAERPEGSISTLTIQRTEQRDSAMYRCASSLAPEQPQHFGDGTRLSIL.

This clonotype was counted at least ten times. The chain combines TRBV3-1 with TRBJ2-7; a weak D match, TRBD1 (6 bases). The CDR3 is 13 residues long. Germline V gene lookup returns CDR1 LGHDT and CDR2 YNNKEL (reference sequence). Trimming removed 4 bases at V and 0 bases at J, with 7 bases between. The CDR3 coding sequence is TGTGCCAGCAGCCGGGACACCTCCTACGAGCAGTACTTC. It yields the protein CASSRDTSYEQYF.

CDR3 sequence (DNA): TGTGCCAGCAGCTTGTTGGAGACTGAAGCTTTCTTT. Translating it yields CASSLLETEAFF. The J gene is TRBJ1-1, the V gene TRBV5-5, with D hard to call. Trimming shortened V by 1 base and J by 5 bases, and 6 bases separated the two germline ends. The length of the CDR3 is 12 residues. Germline V lookup: CDR1 SGHKS, CDR2 YYEKEE (reference sequence).

V and J are TRBV10-3 and TRBJ2-1; 8 bases match TRBD1. Germline loops: CDR1 ENHRY, CDR2 SYGVKD. The CDR3 covers 16 residues. Unmatched junction bases numbered 11, after V lost 3 bases and J lost 7 bases. The CDR3: CAISETGQGRANEQFF. CDR3 bases: TGTGCCATCAGTGAAACCGGACAGGGTAGGGCAAATGAGCAGTTCTTC.

The V call is TRBV12-3 or TRBV12-4, the J call TRBJ2-7; either TRBD1 or TRBD2 may fit D (5 bases each). The germline V and J ends were trimmed by 0 bases and 3 bases, with 12 bases remaining between them. CDR3 length: 15 amino acids. CDR3 residues: CASSLAGTLNYEQYF. The CDR3 region has the DNA TGTGCCAGCAGTTTAGCAGGGACGCTAAACTACGAGCAGTACTTC.

This clonotype has more than one count but fewer than ten. This rearrangement joins TRBV21-1 to TRBJ1-6; TRBD1 reflects the table's D call only, with no check against the DNA. TRBV21-1 is deemed a pseudogene. CDR3 length: 17 residues. CDR3: CASSKAADRENNSPLHF. CDR3 sequence (DNA): TGTGCCAGCAGCAAAGCCGCAGACAGGGAGAATAATTCACCCCTCCACTTT.

This clonotype was counted a few times. The chain has TRBV5-1 and TRBJ2-3; 9 positions match TRBD1. The junction had 4 bases not matched to a gene; V was cut back by 3 bases and J by 2 bases. The CDR3 consists of 15 residues. Germline V gene data show CDR1 as SGHRS and CDR2 as YFSETQ. The CDR3: CASSWTGEPTDTQYF. The CDR3 DNA reads TGCGCCAGCAGCTGGACAGGGGAGCCCACAGATACGCAGTATTTT.

The rearrangement links TRBV20-1 to TRBJ1-2; 7 nucleotides agree with TRBD1. Germline-derived CDR1 and CDR2 are DFQATT and SNEGSKA (reference sequence). V was pared by 0 bases and J by 4 bases, with 8 bases of the junction left unmatched. CDR3 length equals 15 residues. CDR3 sequence reads: CSAREGRGASYGYTF. CDR3 DNA: TGCAGTGCTAGAGAGGGCAGGGGGGCGTCCTATGGCTACACCTTC.